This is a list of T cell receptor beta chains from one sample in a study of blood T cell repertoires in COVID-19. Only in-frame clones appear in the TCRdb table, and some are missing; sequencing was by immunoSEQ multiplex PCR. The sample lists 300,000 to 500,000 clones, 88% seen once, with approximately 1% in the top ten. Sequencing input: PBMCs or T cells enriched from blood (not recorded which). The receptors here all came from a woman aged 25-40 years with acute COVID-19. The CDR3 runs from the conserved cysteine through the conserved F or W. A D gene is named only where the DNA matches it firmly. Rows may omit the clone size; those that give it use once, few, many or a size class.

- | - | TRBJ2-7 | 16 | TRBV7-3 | TGTGCCAGCAGCCCAAGGGCCGACAGCTCGTTCTACGAGCAGTACTTC | CASSPRADSSFYEQYF
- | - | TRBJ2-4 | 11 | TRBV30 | TGTGCCTGGGGGCACAGGGACATTCAGTACTTC | CAWGHRDIQYF
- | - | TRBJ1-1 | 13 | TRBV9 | TGTGCCAGCCAGGGAATGGGTGACACTGAAGCTTTCTTT | CASQGMGDTEAFF
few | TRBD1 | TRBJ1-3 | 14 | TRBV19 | TGTGCCAGTAGCCGGGACAGGGCTGGAAACACCATATATTTT | CASSRDRAGNTIYF
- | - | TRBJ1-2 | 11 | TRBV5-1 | TGCGCCAGCAGTCCCGGCTATGGCTACACCTTC | CASSPGYGYTF
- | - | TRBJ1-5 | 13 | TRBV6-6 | TGTGCCAGCAGTTACACAACCTTGCAGCCCCAGCATTTT | CASSYTTLQPQHF
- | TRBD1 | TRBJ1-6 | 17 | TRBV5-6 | TGTGCCAGCAGCTCAGGGACGGGACAGCTCTATAATTCACCCCTCCACTTT | CASSSGTGQLYNSPLHF
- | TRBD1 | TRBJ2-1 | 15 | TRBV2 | TGTGCCAGCAGTGGCGGACAGGGCTCCTACAATGAGCAGTTCTTC | CASSGGQGSYNEQFF
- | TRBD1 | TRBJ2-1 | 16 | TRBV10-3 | TGTGCCATCAGCGATGACAGGGGCCCCTTCCCCTTTGTTCAGTTCTTC | CAISDDRGPFPFVQFF
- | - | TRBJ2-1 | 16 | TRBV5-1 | TGCGCCAGCAGCTTGTCCCGGGGGGCGGGGAACAATGAGCAGTTCTTC | CASSLSRGAGNNEQFF
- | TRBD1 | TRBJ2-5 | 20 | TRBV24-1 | TGTGCCACCAGTGATTTGCCCCGGGACAGGGGTGGGATACACCAAGAGACCCAGTACTTC | CATSDLPRDRGGIHQETQYF
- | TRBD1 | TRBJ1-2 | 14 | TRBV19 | TGTGCCAGTAGTACCGACAGGGGCTGGAGTGGCTACACCTTC | CASSTDRGWSGYTF
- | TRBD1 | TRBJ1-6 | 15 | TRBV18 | TGTGCCAGCTCACCCACAGGGGGCGAAAATTCACCCCTCCACTTT | CASSPTGGENSPLHF
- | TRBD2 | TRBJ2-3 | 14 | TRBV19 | TGTGCCAGTACACCGATGGCGGGGGTAGATACGCAGTATTTT | CASTPMAGVDTQYF
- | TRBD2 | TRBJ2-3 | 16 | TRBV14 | TGTGCCAGCAGCCAAACGACTAGCGTTCGTGCAGATACGCAGTATTTT | CASSQTTSVRADTQYF
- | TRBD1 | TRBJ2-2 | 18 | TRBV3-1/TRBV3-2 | TGTGCCAGCAGCCGTAGGACAGGGTCATCCTTCAACACCGGGGAGCTGTTTTTT | CASSRRTGSSFNTGELFF
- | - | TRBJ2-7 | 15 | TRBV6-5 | TGTGCCAGCAGGCCCCAAACAGGCCTAGGGCACGAGCAGTACTTC | CASRPQTGLGHEQYF
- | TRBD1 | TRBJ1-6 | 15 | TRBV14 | TGTGCCAGCAGCACCCACAGGGGGCCTAATTCACCCCTCCACTTT | CASSTHRGPNSPLHF